This TCR beta chain is drawn from a study of blood T cell repertoires in COVID-19. Study-level information: T cells, B-cell-depleted T cells, or PBMCs provided the cDNA or gDNA that served as material.

People in the exposed group encountered a COVID-19 case within 2 weeks before entering the study. This clone came up once. With 3 bases clipped from V and 2 bases from J, the junction kept 3 bases outside the gene matches. This CDR3 region has 14 residues. Per the germline V gene, CDR1 is SGDLS and CDR2 is YYNGEE. Original processing notes: Nucleated cell counts were estimated from reference gene primer amplification. This table comes from immunoSEQ multiplex PCR, and its TCRdb copy is limited to in-frame clones, with some not included. That table is the source of V, J and clone size, and D and trimming were worked out from the DNA. The sample records about 260,000 clones, 85% to 90% being singletons.

The genes are TRBV9 and TRBJ2-7; 9 bases agree with TRBD2. Sequencing was performed on PBMCs or T cells enriched from blood (not recorded which). The TCR originated in a man aged 50 to 60 who had been exposed to COVID-19. Here the CDR3 DNA reads TGTGCCAGCAGCGGTAGCGGGGGTCCCTACGAGCAGTACTTC. It is translated as CASSGSGGPYEQYF.